The entry below describes one T cell receptor beta chain. The data were taken from a study of blood T cell repertoires in COVID-19. The repertoire was sequenced with immunoSEQ multiplex PCR; TCRdb's copy has only in-frame clones and lacks some. The sample carries about 30,000 clones, over 80% recorded once. The TCR originated in a human donor with active COVID-19. The donor label of this sample is uncertain. The sample consisted of peripheral blood.

The CDR3 is CAWSITGGGGYGYTF. The CDR3 DNA is TGTGCCTGGAGTATCACAGGGGGCGGTGGCTATGGCTACACCTTC. The chain uses TRBV30 and TRBJ1-2; 9 bases are a match to TRBD1. The CDR3 has 15 residues. The germline V gene has CDR1 GTSNPN and CDR2 SVGIG (reference sequence). After removal of 2 bases from V and 4 bases from J, the junction contained 8 bases not matched to a gene.